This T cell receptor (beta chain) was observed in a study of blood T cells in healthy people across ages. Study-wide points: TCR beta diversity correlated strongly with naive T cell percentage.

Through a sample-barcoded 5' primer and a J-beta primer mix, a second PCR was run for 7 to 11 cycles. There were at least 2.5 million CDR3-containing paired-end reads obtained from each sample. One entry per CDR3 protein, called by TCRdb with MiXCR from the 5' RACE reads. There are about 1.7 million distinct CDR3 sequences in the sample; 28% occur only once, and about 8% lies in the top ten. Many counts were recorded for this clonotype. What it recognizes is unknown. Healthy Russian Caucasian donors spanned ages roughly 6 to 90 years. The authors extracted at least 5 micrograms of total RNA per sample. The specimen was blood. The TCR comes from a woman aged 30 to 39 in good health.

The CDR3 here is CSVGPGLAGSEQYF. CDR3 nucleotides: TGCAGCGTGGGGCCGGGACTAGCTGGTAGCGAGCAGTACTTC. The chain employs TRBV29-1 and TRBJ2-7, with TRBD2 matching 9 bases. Germline V gives CDR1 SQVTM, CDR2 ANQGSEA. The CDR3 runs to 14 residues. Losses at the gene ends were 6 bases for V and 6 bases for J; bases not matched to a gene: 12.